A single sample gave rise to the 23 T cell receptor beta chains below, sequenced in a study of T cell repertoires in cytomegalovirus infection. One entry per CDR3 protein results from TCRdb running MiXCR on the reads. The sample carries nearly 650,000 distinct CDR3 sequences, 20% to 25% recorded once. Sequenced material: CD8+ T cells from PBMCs. The receptors come from a human donor in good health (CMV status not recorded). Some clones in this sample may be carry-over from other donors' samples.

The chain carries TRBV20-1 and TRBJ1-6, with D tentatively TRBD1 (5 bases). Germline assignment: CDR1 DFQATT and CDR2 SNEGSKA (reference sequence). V shed 5 bases and J shed 6 bases, with 11 bases lying between them. The CDR3 runs 13 residues. CDR3 in DNA: TGCAGTGCTTGGCAGGGTGGTAATTCACCCCTCCACTTT. This encodes CSAWQGGNSPLHF.

Points on this clonotype: Since a much larger clone is just one base distant, this may be a read error. The chain carries TRBV7-4 and TRBJ2-1; D perhaps matches TRBD2 (5 bases). The CDR3 covers 12 residues. CDR1 is SGHVT, CDR2 SQSDAQ, per germline. Here the CDR3 DNA reads TGTGCCAGCAGCCAGGACTCTAATGAGCTGTTCTTC. Amino acids: CASSQDSNELFF.

This clonotype was recorded a few times. The V and J genes are TRBV19 and TRBJ1-5, with D possibly TRBD1 on 5 matching bases. Germline V gives CDR1 LNHDA, CDR2 SQIVND (reference sequence). With 5 bases removed from V and 10 bases from J, the gap between germline ends came to 12 bases. The CDR3 is 12 residues long. The CDR3 loop reads CASSAYRNPQHF. The CDR3 DNA reads TGTGCCAGTAGTGCCTACAGGAACCCCCAGCATTTT.

The genes are TRBV28 and TRBJ2-5; a weak D match, TRBD2 (8 bases). The V gene lost 6 bases and the J gene lost 5 bases, with 13 bases spanning the gap. Per the germline V gene, CDR1 is MDHEN and CDR2 is SYDVKM. The CDR3 extends over 13 amino acids. CDR3 amino acids: CASRGGGGETQYF. The CDR3 DNA is TGTGCCAGCAGAGGGGGCGGGGGGGAGACCCAGTACTTC.

This clonotype has a handful of counts. This chain links TRBV7-6 with TRBJ2-1; tentatively, D is TRBD2 (6 bases). Germline V gene data show CDR1 as SGHVS and CDR2 as FNYEAQ. The CDR3 covers 15 residues. Trimming took off 5 bases at V and 0 bases at J, with 11 bases between the two ends. The CDR3 protein is CASSPSDSSYNEQFF. CDR3 nucleotides: TGTGCCAGCAGCCCTAGCGATAGCTCCTACAATGAGCAGTTCTTC.

This clonotype showed up many times. The chain links TRBV7-9 to TRBJ2-1; the D gene is possibly TRBD2 (5 bases). Trimming left V 6 bases short and J 10 bases short, with 25 bases between. Germline CDR1 is SEHNR and CDR2 is FQNEAQ (reference sequence). This CDR3 is 16 amino acids long. For the CDR3, the DNA is TGTGCCAGCAGTAACTCATGGACTCGGGCCCAATTGGAGCAGTTCTTC. This codes for CASSNSWTRAQLEQFF.

The sample holds a few counts of this clonotype. The chain couples TRBV7-2 to TRBJ2-2; D is possibly TRBD1 (5 bases). Germline V gene lookup returns CDR1 SGHTA and CDR2 FQGNSA. V lost 5 bases to trimming and J lost 5 bases, with 18 bases between them. The CDR3 is 16 amino acids. CDR3 amino acids: CASSDQGLPWTGELFF. As DNA, the CDR3 is TGTGCCAGCAGCGACCAGGGTCTCCCCTGGACCGGGGAGCTGTTTTTT.

This clonotype came up a few times. The gene calls are TRBV12-3 or TRBV12-4 and TRBJ1-2, with a tentative D call TRBD1 (6 bases). The CDR3 spans 14 residues. Trimming shortened V by 0 bases and J by 6 bases, and 11 bases separated the two germline ends. The CDR3 sequence is CASSLAVQGHGYTF. The CDR3 region has the DNA TGTGCCAGCAGTTTAGCAGTACAGGGCCATGGCTACACCTTC.

The chain employs TRBV9 and TRBJ1-1, with a possible D match to TRBD1 (6 bases). Looked up from germline, CDR1 is SGDLS and CDR2 is YYNGEE. The CDR3 sequence is 15 residues long. Trimming cost V 7 bases and J 0 bases, with 16 bases left between them. CDR3 coding DNA: TGTGCCAGCGCAAACTTTACAGGGATGAACACTGAAGCTTTCTTT. This codes for CASANFTGMNTEAFF.

Remarks on this clonotype: A much bigger clone sits one base away, suggesting this may be a read error. The chain uses TRBV7-6 and TRBJ2-5; a weak D match, TRBD1 (6 bases). The germline V gene encodes CDR1 SGHVS and CDR2 FNYEAQ. The CDR3 runs 15 residues. The CDR3 loop is CANSLIPDRQETQYF. In nucleotides, the CDR3 is TGTGCCAACAGCTTAATACCCGACAGGCAAGAGACCCAGTACTTC.

This clonotype was seen many times. This chain uses TRBV25-1 with TRBJ1-1, with D possibly matching TRBD1 (6 bases). Germline CDR1 reads MGHDK; CDR2 reads SYGVNS. Trimming pared 0 bases from V and 4 bases from J, leaving 21 bases between. CDR3 length: 18 residues. CDR3 in amino acids: CASSEYWGAPTEVTEAFF. The CDR3 bases are TGTGCCAGCAGTGAATATTGGGGGGCGCCGACGGAGGTCACTGAAGCTTTCTTT.

The CDR3 loop reads CASSPTQGWVNTDTQYF. CDR3 DNA: TGTGCCAGCAGCCCGACACAGGGGTGGGTCAACACAGATACGCAGTATTTT. V and J are TRBV3-1 and TRBJ2-3, with 7 bases matching TRBD1. This CDR3 has 17 amino acids. After removal of 4 bases from V and 2 bases from J, the junction contained 12 bases not matched to a gene. Germline lookup yields CDR1 LGHDT and CDR2 YNNKEL (reference sequence).

The sample holds many counts of this clonotype. The CDR3 loop is CASSQTGGYMSPYEQYV. The CDR3 bases are TGTGCCAGCAGTCAGACAGGGGGCTACATGTCACCCTACGAGCAGTACGTC. The rearrangement uses TRBV7-2 and TRBJ2-7; 10 nucleotides align to TRBD1. Germline CDR1 SGHTA, CDR2 FQGNSA. The CDR3 contains 17 residues. V lost 6 bases and J lost 2; bases outside the gene matches: 13.

This chain uses TRBV29-1 with TRBJ2-3, with D perhaps matching TRBD1 (5 bases). The germline V gene encodes CDR1 SQVTM and CDR2 ANQGSEA. V shed 3 bases and J shed 0 bases, with 10 bases lying between them. CDR3 length: 14 residues. Here the CDR3 reads CSVEDTTSTDTQYF. The CDR3 nucleotides are TGCAGCGTTGAGGACACGACTAGCACAGATACGCAGTATTTT.

The chain links TRBV20-1 to TRBJ2-1, with TRBD2 identical over 8 bases. Germline CDR1 DFQATT, CDR2 SNEGSKA (reference sequence). J was trimmed by 4 bases and V by 0 bases; bases with no gene match: 8. The CDR3 loop spans 16 amino acids. The CDR3 DNA reads TGCAGTGCTAGAGATCGGGCGCGGGGGGATTACAATGAGCAGTTCTTC. Its translation: CSARDRARGDYNEQFF.

This clonotype was counted many times. The chain carries TRBV7-2 and TRBJ1-1, with unresolved D. V shed 2 bases and J shed 4 bases, with 14 bases lying between them. The germline CDR1 and CDR2 sequences are SGHTA and FQGNSA. The CDR3 totals 15 residues. The DNA of the CDR3 is TGTGCCAGCAGCTTACTTGGCGTGGCGGGCACTGAAGCTTTCTTT. Residues: CASSLLGVAGTEAFF.

The rearrangement links TRBV27 to TRBJ2-5; TRBD1 aligns across 10 bases. Unmatched junction bases numbered 7, after V lost 4 bases and J lost 5 bases. The CDR3 is 15 residues long. In germline, CDR1 is MNHEY, CDR2 SMNVEV (reference sequence). The CDR3 reads CASSSRDRGGETQYF. The DNA for the CDR3 is TGTGCCAGCAGTTCCCGGGACAGGGGTGGGGAGACCCAGTACTTC.

Many counts were recorded for this clonotype. J is TRBJ2-7 and V is TRBV6-2 or TRBV6-3; D gene ambiguous. The ends were cut back, 7 bases at V and 7 bases at J, with 14 bases in the middle. This CDR3 comprises 12 residues. Germline CDR1 reads MNHEY; CDR2 reads SVGEGT. DNA for the CDR3: TGTGCCAGCAATAAGTCCCCCGGGGAGCAGTACGTC. Its translation is CASNKSPGEQYV.

Details on this clonotype: Given the absence of the conserved phenylalanine or tryptophan at the CDR3 end, a read error is likely. The gene calls are TRBV4-1 and TRBJ1-1; D unclear. Germline CDR1 reads MGHRA; CDR2 reads YSYEKL. Trimming pared 7 bases from V and 4 bases from J, leaving 16 bases between. This CDR3 is 14 amino acids long. The CDR3 loop reads CASKASWGGTEAFY. In DNA, the CDR3 is TGCGCCAGCAAAGCAAGCTGGGGTGGCACTGAAGCTTTCTAT.

The V gene is TRBV20-1, the J gene TRBJ2-7; 7 nucleotides align to TRBD1. Germline values: CDR1 DFQATT, CDR2 SNEGSKA (reference sequence). The V and J ends lost 2 bases and 4 bases, in that order; junction bases with no gene match: 14. The CDR3 totals 16 residues. CDR3 coding DNA: TGCAGTGCTAGACCCAGACAGGGCGGATCGTATTACGAGCAGTACTTC. It specifies CSARPRQGGSYYEQYF.

V is TRBV14 and J is TRBJ1-2; D is undetermined. The CDR3 runs to 13 residues. Deletions cut 0 bases from V and 4 bases from J, with 6 bases between. The germline CDR1 and CDR2 sequences are SGHDN and FVKESK. CDR3 loop: CASSQDRSYGYTF. The CDR3, as DNA: TGTGCCAGCAGCCAAGATCGGAGCTATGGCTACACCTTC.

This clonotype was detected ten times or more. The gene calls are TRBV12-3 or TRBV12-4 and TRBJ2-5; D possibly matches TRBD1 or TRBD2 (5 bases each). Trimming pared 6 bases from V and 5 bases from J, leaving 22 bases between. The CDR3 covers 16 residues. The CDR3 spells CASRRAGGEVGETQYF. The CDR3 DNA sequence: TGTGCCAGCAGGCGCGCTGGGGGAGAGGTCGGTGAGACCCAGTACTTC.

To note about this clonotype: A much larger clone is a single base away; this may be a read error. V usage is TRBV7-3 and J usage is TRBJ1-6; D unresolved. Germline values: CDR1 SGHTA, CDR2 FQGTGA. CDR3 length: 15 residues. The CDR3 DNA reads as TGTGCCAGCAGCTTAAATGCGAAGTGGAATTCACTCCTCCACTTT. Translated: CASSLNAKWNSLLHF.